This TCR beta chain was profiled in a study of T cell responses to AZD1222 COVID-19 vaccine. The repertoire was sequenced with immunoSEQ multiplex PCR; TCRdb's copy has only in-frame clones and lacks some. The table has some 110,000 clones, nearly 90% seen once. The sequenced sample was peripheral blood, obtained 28 days after the second AZD1222 dose. The sequence derives from an adult who received the AZD1222 COVID-19 vaccine.

The CDR3 sequence is CASTVGTSGPYNEQFF. CDR3 coding DNA: TGTGCCAGCACCGTTGGAACTAGCGGACCCTACAATGAGCAGTTCTTC. The chain employs TRBV28 and TRBJ2-1; 8 bases map to TRBD2. With 7 bases clipped from V and 2 bases from J, the junction kept 10 bases outside the gene matches. The CDR3 loop spans 16 amino acids. Germline values: CDR1 MDHEN, CDR2 SYDVKM.